The 4 T cell receptor beta chains below come from one sample, sequenced in a study of metastatic and nonmetastatic thyroid tumors. Every patient was untreated before thyroid surgery. TCRdb re-called the PCR reads with MiXCR. The sample contains about 30,000 clones, approximately 4% of which appear only once. Sequencing was carried out using blood. The receptors come from a female donor with papillary thyroid cancer or a benign thyroid nodule (not recorded which). Some clones in this sample may be carry-over from other donors' samples.

This clone has only a few counts. At the DNA level, this CDR3 is encoded by other sequences in the same sample as well. The CDR3 bases are TGTGCCAGCAGTTTCTCCCCCCCTGGGGAGCAGTACTTC. As protein: CASSFSPPGEQYF. The chain employs TRBV12-3 or TRBV12-4 and TRBJ2-7; D gene uncertain. The CDR3 has 13 residues. With 3 bases removed from V and 7 bases from J, the gap between germline ends came to 13 bases.

This clone was seen more than once but under ten times. The chain links TRBV6-2 or TRBV6-3 to TRBJ2-7; 8 bases are shared with TRBD1. The CDR3 is made up of 13 amino acids. Germline lookup yields CDR1 MNHEY and CDR2 SVGEGT. The trim removed 6 bases at V and 4 bases at J, leaving 5 bases unmatched. CDR3 coding DNA: TGTGCCAGCAGGAGGCAGGGGGCTTACGAGCAGTACTTC. Encoded protein: CASRRQGAYEQYF.

This chain connects TRBV7-9 to TRBJ1-2; D gene unclear. The V end lost 7 bases, the J end lost 6 bases, and 15 bases lay between the germline ends. CDR3 size: 13 residues. The germline gives CDR1 SEHNR, CDR2 FQNEAQ (reference sequence). The CDR3 sequence: CASTFVGRHGYTF. In DNA form, the CDR3 reads TGTGCCAGCACCTTTGTAGGGAGACATGGCTACACCTTC.

Ten or more counts support this clone. The chain uses TRBV5-1 and TRBJ2-7; 10 bases agree with TRBD2. Germline CDR1 SGHRS, CDR2 YFSETQ. V shed 4 bases and J 5 bases; nucleotides not matched to a gene: 15. The CDR3 has 17 residues. CDR3 sequence: CASSRISSGGATHEQYF. CDR3 in DNA: TGCGCCAGCAGCCGGATTTCTAGCGGGGGAGCCACCCACGAGCAGTACTTC.